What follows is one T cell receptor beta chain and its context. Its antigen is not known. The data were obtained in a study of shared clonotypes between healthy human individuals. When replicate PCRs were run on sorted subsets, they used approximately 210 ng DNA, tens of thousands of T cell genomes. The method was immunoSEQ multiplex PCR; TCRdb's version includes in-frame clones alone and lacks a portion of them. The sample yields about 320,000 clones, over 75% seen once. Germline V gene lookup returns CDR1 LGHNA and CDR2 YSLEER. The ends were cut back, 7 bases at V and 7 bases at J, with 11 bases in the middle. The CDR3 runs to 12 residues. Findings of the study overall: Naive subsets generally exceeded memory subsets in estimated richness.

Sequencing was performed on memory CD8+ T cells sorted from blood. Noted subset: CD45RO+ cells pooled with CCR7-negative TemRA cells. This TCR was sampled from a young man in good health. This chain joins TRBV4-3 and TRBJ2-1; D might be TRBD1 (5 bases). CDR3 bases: TGCGCCAGCATGGGGCCGAGGAATGAGCAGTTCTTC. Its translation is CASMGPRNEQFF.